This T cell receptor (beta chain) derives from a study of regulatory T cells in long-lasting Graves disease. General observations from the study: Comparison showed that persistent patients shared more public clonotypes (about 3,000) than new patients (966). Persistent Graves' patients showed less TCR diversity than newly diagnosed patients showed.

This clonotype appeared once. Its antigen is still unknown. The V gene end was trimmed by 2 bases and the J gene end by 7 bases; junction bases not matched to a gene: 8. This CDR3 has 14 amino acids. Germline CDR1 DFQATT, CDR2 SNEGSKA (reference sequence). Libraries of TCR beta came from iRepertoire HTBI primers plus Arm-PCR of CDR3 regions. MiXCR, applied by TCRdb to the multiplex PCR reads, yields one record per CDR3 protein. In the table there are around 430,000 distinct CDR3 sequences, approximately 23% of which are singletons. Documented time point: persistent/refractory GD, antithyroid drugs over 5 years with positive TRAb. Extracted RNA from PBMCs served as the source of the TCR library.

The TCR sequence derives from a female donor with Graves disease. The sample here was peripheral blood mononuclear cells (PBMCs), taken when the disease was refractory, from a patient treated with antithyroid drugs. The chain couples TRBV20-1 to TRBJ1-1; 9 bases are a match to TRBD1. In nucleotides, the CDR3 is TGCAGTGCTAGATCCCGGGACAGGGCAAATGAAGCTTTCTTT. The encoded protein is CSARSRDRANEAFF.